This T cell receptor (beta chain) is from a study of cytomegalovirus exposure and HLA in healthy donors. General study results and limits: Researchers reported in a later analysis that common viral pathogens appeared linked to several top clusters.

In its sample, this clone was seen once. Antigen unknown. With 60 Vbeta and 13 Jbeta primers, the PCR was carried out. In the authors' methods: An analysis that came later counted roughly 87 million unique TCR beta chains, approximately 10 million shared. Measured with immunoSEQ multiplex PCR; TCRdb has only the in-frame clones, and not every one. V and J calls and clone size are those listed in that table; D and trimming were worked out from the DNA. The table has 130,000 or so clones, 64% seen once. This CDR3 region has 13 residues. Trimming removed 2 bases from V and 4 bases from J, with 9 bases in between. CDR1 and CDR2 from the germline V gene are MNHEY and SVGAGI.

This chain connects TRBV6-5 to TRBJ2-7; maybe TRBD1 (6 bases). The sample taken for sequencing was PBMCs. The origin of this receptor is a woman aged 40 to 50 in good health and CMV-seronegative. CDR3 loop: CASSYRTAYEQYF. The CDR3 nucleotides are TGTGCCAGCAGTTACCGGACAGCTTACGAGCAGTACTTC.